This T cell receptor (beta chain) was sequenced in a study of cytomegalovirus exposure and HLA in healthy donors. General study points: Some TCR beta chains (over 150 of them) were listed as cytomegalovirus-associated. Sequencing likely caused a cluster of highly shared sequence variants. A later look showed TCR association rates differing by HLA locus, highest for DRB1 and lowest for HLA-C.

Turning to this clone: Its antigen is still unknown.

The primer mix had 60 Vbeta and 13 Jbeta primers. Generated by immunoSEQ multiplex PCR, the TCRdb table keeps only in-frame clones and is missing some. Of tens of thousands of clones in the sample, around 77% are singletons; the top ten hold 3.7%. Sequencing input: PBMCs. The TCR comes from a man aged 30 to 39 in good health and CMV-seronegative.

Here the CDR3 reads CASSLWQDTEAFF. CDR3 sequence (DNA): TGTGCCAGCAGTTTATGGCAGGACACTGAAGCTTTCTTT. The chain recombines TRBV28 with TRBJ1-1; D gene unclear. Germline assignment: CDR1 MDHEN and CDR2 SYDVKM. Trimming removed 0 bases from V and 3 bases from J, with 5 bases in between. The CDR3 length is 13 residues.